The 32 T cell receptor beta chains below were found in one sample sequenced in a study of long-term antiretroviral therapy in people with HIV. Running of the v3.0 immunoSEQ assay took place at survey level. The data were produced by immunoSEQ multiplex PCR, yet TCRdb's version contains in-frame clones alone and is incomplete. The table includes approximately 17,000 clones, 76% detected once. The specimen was unsorted PBMCs, collected about 2.5 years before starting antiretroviral therapy. These receptors came from a woman aged 50 to 60 with HIV.

The gene calls are TRBV7-6 and TRBJ2-7; no reliable D call. V lost 5 bases and J 0 bases, leaving 11 bases between the germline ends. Germline-derived CDR1 and CDR2 are SGHVS and FNYEAQ. This CDR3 has 14 amino acids. CDR3 in DNA: TGTGCCAGCAGCCCCACACCGAGCTCCTACGAGCAGTACTTC. Its translation: CASSPTPSSYEQYF.

V is TRBV5-1 and J is TRBJ1-2, with 8 bases aligning to TRBD1. The junction had 8 bases not matched to a gene; V was cut back by 4 bases and J by 3 bases. Germline CDR1 is SGHRS and CDR2 is YFSETQ. The CDR3 is 15 residues long. Here the CDR3 DNA reads TGCGCCAGCAGCCCCCAGGGGGCCAAGGACTATGGCTACACCTTC. It codes for CASSPQGAKDYGYTF.

The chain links TRBV6-1 to TRBJ1-1; D is possibly TRBD1 (6 bases). V lost 4 bases and J 4 bases, leaving 10 bases between the germline ends. Germline lookup yields CDR1 MNHNS and CDR2 SASEGT. The CDR3 is made up of 13 amino acids. The CDR3 bases are TGTGCCAGCAGTGTGATAGGGGGCACTGAAGCTTTCTTT. Translated, it gives CASSVIGGTEAFF.

The gene calls are TRBV23-1 and TRBJ2-3, with a tentative D call TRBD2 (6 bases). TRBV23-1 is given ORF status, its function remaining uncertain. CDR3 length: 23 residues. Trimming cost V 0 bases and J 1 base, with 32 bases left between them. CDR3 amino acids: CASSQSPGSTARKGRGCTDTQYF. The CDR3, as DNA: TGCGCCAGCAGTCAATCCCCAGGCTCCACGGCCAGGAAAGGGCGGGGTTGCACAGATACGCAGTATTTT.

The chain carries TRBV5-1 and TRBJ2-5; D remains unclear. The V gene's germline CDR1 is SGHRS and CDR2 YFSETQ. With 0 bases removed from V and 3 bases from J, the gap between germline ends came to 9 bases. There are 14 residues in the CDR3. CDR3 coding DNA: TGCGCCAGCAGCTTGGTCAGCCAGAAAGAGACCCAGTACTTC. This gives the protein CASSLVSQKETQYF.

V is TRBV5-6 and J is TRBJ2-3; 8 nucleotides match TRBD1. Trimming removed 4 bases from V and 2 bases from J; junction bases left unmatched: 6. The CDR3 covers 15 residues. The germline gives CDR1 SGHDT, CDR2 YYEEEE. The CDR3 DNA reads as TGTGCCAGCAGCGAGACAGGGGCCTACACAGATACGCAGTATTTT. As protein: CASSETGAYTDTQYF.

This chain joins TRBV27 and TRBJ2-2, with D possibly being TRBD2 (7 bases). Germline V gives CDR1 MNHEY, CDR2 SMNVEV (reference sequence). V was clipped by 5 bases and J by 5 bases, with 18 bases between them. The CDR3 contains 16 residues. The CDR3 sequence: CASSETGGPTTGELFF. Here the CDR3 DNA reads TGTGCCAGCAGTGAAACGGGGGGCCCTACGACCGGGGAGCTGTTTTTT.

This rearrangement joins TRBV18 to TRBJ1-1; TRBD1 agrees at 10 bases. With 8 bases clipped from V and 2 bases from J, the junction kept 8 bases outside the gene matches. Germline V gene data show CDR1 as KGHSH and CDR2 as LQKENI. The CDR3 consists of 15 residues. This CDR3 is CASTRDRGRNTEAFF. CDR3 DNA sequence: TGTGCCAGCACCCGGGACAGGGGCCGCAACACTGAAGCTTTCTTT.

The rearrangement uses TRBV12-5 and TRBJ1-5; 7 bases agree with TRBD1. The CDR3 loop spans 17 amino acids. J was trimmed by 3 bases and V by 0 bases; bases with no gene match: 8. Germline CDR1 is LGHNT and CDR2 is FRNRAP. The CDR3 DNA follows: TGTGCTAGTGGTTTGGTGGACAGGTTGAGCGACAATCAGCCCCAGCATTTT. Translating gives CASGLVDRLSDNQPQHF.

The CDR3 spells CASSFSRVGDTQYF. CDR3 coding DNA: TGCGCCAGCAGCTTCTCCAGGGTTGGGGATACGCAGTATTTT. This chain links TRBV5-1 with TRBJ2-3; maybe TRBD1 (5 bases). Per the germline V gene, CDR1 is SGHRS and CDR2 is YFSETQ. Between the trimmed V and J ends, which lost 2 bases and 6 bases, there was a span of 13 bases. The CDR3 consists of 14 residues.

The chain is built from TRBV7-7 and TRBJ1-3; the D gene is possibly TRBD1 (6 bases). The CDR3 spans 15 residues. V lost 5 bases, J lost 6 bases, and 17 bases lay in between. The germline V gene has CDR1 SSHAT and CDR2 FNYEAQ (reference sequence). CDR3 nucleotide sequence: TGTGCCAGCAGCCCCCCAGGGGTCCCCACAAACACCATATATTTT. Translation gives CASSPPGVPTNTIYF.

There are a few counts of this clone. The chain employs TRBV10-3 and TRBJ2-2, with 11 nucleotides matching TRBD2. The V and J ends lost 0 bases and 7 bases, in that order; junction bases with no gene match: 4. Germline V lookup: CDR1 ENHRY, CDR2 SYGVKD. The CDR3 totals 16 residues. The CDR3 DNA is TGTGCCATCAGTGAGTCCAGACTAGCGGGGATCGGGGAGCTGTTTTTT. Its translation: CAISESRLAGIGELFF.

The chain is built from TRBV2 and TRBJ1-5; 9 bases map to TRBD1. CDR3 size: 16 residues. In germline, CDR1 is SNHLY, CDR2 FYNNEI. V shed 6 bases and J 3 bases; nucleotides not matched to a gene: 9. Here the CDR3 DNA reads TGTGCCAGCAGGGACAGGGGAGGGAGGAACAATCAGCCCCAGCATTTT. Translating it yields CASRDRGGRNNQPQHF.

The chain employs TRBV5-4 and TRBJ1-4, with 7 bases fitting TRBD1. Germline V gene sequence: CDR1 SGHNT, CDR2 YYREEE (reference sequence). The V and J ends lost 0 bases and 8 bases, in that order; junction bases with no gene match: 4. The CDR3 has 14 amino acids. The DNA of the CDR3 is TGTGCCAGCAGCTTGGACAGGGGAAAGGAAAAACTGTTTTTT. It yields the protein CASSLDRGKEKLFF. Looking up the rest from reference TRBV5-4 and TRBJ1-4 gives the full variable domain: ETGVTQSPTHLIKTRGQQVTLRCSSQSGHNTVSWYQQALGQGPQFIFQYYREEENGRGNFPPRFSGLQFPNYSSELNVNALELDDSALYLCASSLDRGKEKLFFGSGTQLSVL.

The V gene is TRBV28, the J gene TRBJ1-2, with D tentatively TRBD1 (5 bases). CDR1 is MDHEN and CDR2 is SYDVKM in the germline V gene. V shed 8 bases and J shed 1 base, with 26 bases lying between them. The CDR3 covers 18 residues. This CDR3 is CASHPYGGGTRINYGYTF. The CDR3 bases are TGTGCCAGCCACCCGTACGGGGGGGGAACACGGATTAACTATGGCTACACCTTC.

The chain uses TRBV7-9 and TRBJ2-7; no definite D call. The germline V gene encodes CDR1 SEHNR and CDR2 FQNEAQ (reference sequence). The CDR3 length is 15 residues. Trimming removed 5 bases at V and 3 bases at J, with 17 bases between. The CDR3, as DNA: TGTGCCAGCAGCCCCCCTTTTGGCACCGACTACGAGCAGTACTTC. Protein product: CASSPPFGTDYEQYF. The full variable domain, with the rest looked up from reference TRBV7-9 and TRBJ2-7, is DTGVSQNPRHKITKRGQNVTFRCDPISEHNRLYWYRQTLGQGPEFLTYFQNEAQLEKSRLLSDRFSAERPKGSFSTLEIQRTEQGDSAMYLCASSPPFGTDYEQYFGPGTRLTVT.

The chain employs TRBV9 and TRBJ2-3, with a tentative D call TRBD2 (5 bases). The CDR3 sequence is 15 residues long. Looked up from germline, CDR1 is SGDLS and CDR2 is YYNGEE. With 0 bases removed from V and 5 bases from J, the gap between germline ends came to 13 bases. CDR3 protein: CASSVVEDWKDTQYF. In nucleotides, the CDR3 is TGTGCCAGCAGCGTAGTGGAGGACTGGAAAGATACGCAGTATTTT.

The chain employs TRBV30 and TRBJ1-2, with a tentative D call TRBD1 (6 bases). This CDR3 region has 11 residues. V shed 5 bases and J shed 5 bases, with 9 bases lying between them. The germline V gene encodes CDR1 GTSNPN and CDR2 SVGIG (reference sequence). The CDR3 DNA is TGTGCCTGGGGACAGTTATATGGCTACACCTTC. Protein product: CAWGQLYGYTF.

The V gene is TRBV7-9, the J gene TRBJ1-2; possibly TRBD1 for D (6 bases). V was clipped by 5 bases and J by 2 bases, with 9 bases between them. CDR3 length: 13 amino acids. The germline CDR1 and CDR2 sequences are SEHNR and FQNEAQ (reference sequence). The CDR3 protein is CASSTGTNYGYTF. The CDR3 nucleotides are TGTGCCAGCAGCACCGGGACAAACTATGGCTACACCTTC.

This chain joins TRBV29-1 and TRBJ1-2; D gene ambiguous. V lost 1 base and J lost 2, with 17 bases in between. Germline CDR1 reads SQVTM; CDR2 reads ANQGSEA. This CDR3 has 16 residues. CDR3 region: CSVEVENSRRNYGYTF. In nucleotides, the CDR3 is TGCAGCGTTGAAGTTGAGAACTCCCGAAGGAACTATGGCTACACCTTC.

The genes are TRBV5-4 and TRBJ2-7, with D possibly being TRBD1 (6 bases). V was cut by 3 bases and J by 0 bases, with 16 bases left in between. Germline CDR1 SGHNT, CDR2 YYREEE (reference sequence). The CDR3 is 16 residues long. CDR3 sequence (DNA): TGTGCCAGCAGCTCGGAAACAGGGTTAAGCTCCTACGAGCAGTACTTC. This gives the protein CASSSETGLSSYEQYF.

The V gene is TRBV6-5, the J gene TRBJ2-7; no reliable D call. There are 14 residues in the CDR3. Trimming left V 4 bases short and J 6 bases short, with 16 bases between. Per the germline V gene, CDR1 is MNHEY and CDR2 is SVGAGI. CDR3: CASSSSLGGGEQYF. CDR3 in DNA: TGTGCCAGCAGTTCCAGTTTGGGCGGCGGCGAGCAGTACTTC.

The chain is built from TRBV6-6 and TRBJ2-3, with TRBD2 matching 8 bases. V lost 0 bases to trimming and J lost 7 bases; unmatched junction nucleotides: 9. The CDR3 length is 16 residues. Germline V gene lookup returns CDR1 MNHNY and CDR2 SVGAGI (reference sequence). CDR3 residues: CASSYSRVKRGYTQYF. The CDR3 nucleotides read TGTGCCAGCAGTTACTCGAGAGTGAAGCGGGGGTATACGCAGTATTTT.

The chain carries TRBV5-1 and TRBJ1-1, with unresolved D. Trimming left V 4 bases short and J 1 base short, with 11 bases between. The germline gives CDR1 SGHRS, CDR2 YFSETQ. CDR3 length: 14 amino acids. Written as DNA, the CDR3 is TGCGCCAGCAGCCTTCTATGGAAGAACACTGAAGCTTTCTTT. This gives the protein CASSLLWKNTEAFF.

On this clone: Within the sample, other DNA sequences also encode this same CDR3. This sequence joins TRBV30 and TRBJ1-6; no reliable D call. Germline V gene lookup returns CDR1 GTSNPN and CDR2 SVGIG (reference sequence). The CDR3 loop spans 14 amino acids. Trimming removed 3 bases at V and 3 bases at J, with 9 bases between. The CDR3: CAWRLDGYNSPLHF. The CDR3, as DNA: TGTGCCTGGAGGCTAGACGGCTATAATTCACCCCTCCACTTT.

This clone was observed a few times. The DNA for the CDR3 is TGTGCCAGTACCGGGACAGGGAATCAGCCCCAGCATTTT. Amino acid sequence: CASTGTGNQPQHF. The rearrangement uses TRBV19 and TRBJ1-5; 9 bases align to TRBD1. Trimming took 7 bases from V and 4 from J; bases not matched to a gene: 2. CDR3 length: 13 residues. Germline loops: CDR1 LNHDA, CDR2 SQIVND (reference sequence). Using reference TRBV19 and TRBJ1-5 for the parts outside the CDR3, the full variable domain is DGGITQSPKYLFRKEGQNVTLSCEQNLNHDAMYWYRQDPGQGLRLIYYSQIVNDFQKGDIAEGYSVSREKKESFPLTVTSAQKNPTAFYLCASTGTGNQPQHFGDGTRLSIL.

This clone has a handful of counts. The chain employs TRBV6-5 and TRBJ1-2; TRBD1 aligns across 10 bases. The CDR3 is made up of 15 amino acids. With V trimmed by 5 bases and J by 4 bases, 7 bases remained unmatched. Germline V lookup: CDR1 MNHEY, CDR2 SVGAGI. CDR3 nucleotide sequence: TGTGCCAGCAGTCGAACGGGACAGGGGTTCTATGGCTACACCTTC. This gives the protein CASSRTGQGFYGYTF.

The gene calls are TRBV7-9 and TRBJ1-4; D might be TRBD1 (5 bases). V lost 5 bases, J lost 3 bases, and 10 bases lay in between. CDR3 length: 14 residues. Germline V lookup: CDR1 SEHNR, CDR2 FQNEAQ (reference sequence). In nucleotides, the CDR3 is TGTGCCAGCAGCCCAGGGACCTCTAATGAAAAACTGTTTTTT. This gives the protein CASSPGTSNEKLFF.

The chain uses TRBV14 and TRBJ1-4; D gene unclear. Trimming took 1 base from V and 7 from J, leaving 13 bases between them. Looked up from germline, CDR1 is SGHDN and CDR2 is FVKESK. This CDR3 is 15 amino acids long. CDR3 nucleotide sequence: TGTGCCAGCAGCCAAGGCGAGGCCTCTCTTGAAAAACTGTTTTTT. Its protein product is CASSQGEASLEKLFF.

Here the CDR3 DNA reads TGTGCCAGTCCTATACCGACAGGGACGAATGAAAAACTGTTTTTT. This codes for CASPIPTGTNEKLFF. The V and J genes are TRBV19 and TRBJ1-4; TRBD1 agrees at 7 bases. This CDR3 contains 15 residues. CDR1 is LNHDA and CDR2 is SQIVND in the germline V gene (reference sequence). V gave up 8 bases and J gave up 5 bases; unmatched junction bases: 11.

The V and J genes are TRBV11-2 and TRBJ1-4; 10 positions agree with TRBD1. J gave up 8 bases and V 3 bases, and 12 bases lay outside the gene matches. CDR1 SGHAT and CDR2 FQNNGV come from the germline V gene. The CDR3 is made up of 17 amino acids. DNA for the CDR3: TGTGCCAGCAGCTTGGCTCGTCGGGACAGGGGCGGCGAAAAACTGTTTTTT. It translates to CASSLARRDRGGEKLFF.

This chain uses TRBV29-1 with TRBJ2-3; TRBD2 is a possible D gene (5 bases). Trimming took 4 bases from V and 3 from J, leaving 14 bases between them. CDR1 and CDR2 (germline): SQVTM, ANQGSEA. The CDR3 contains 14 residues. CDR3 DNA: TGCAGCGTTGTAAGTTTCGGAGGTACAGATACGCAGTATTTT. Amino acids: CSVVSFGGTDTQYF.